The 17 T cell receptor beta chains presented below share a single source sample, sequenced in a study of response to subunit inactivated influenza vaccine. Each CDR3 protein gets one entry after TCRdb re-called the RT-PCR reads with MiXCR. The sample holds approximately 500,000 distinct CDR3 sequences; approximately 13% are singletons and the top ten take about an eighth. This specimen was PBMCs from blood, taken about 40 days after vaccination. The origin of the receptors is a man in his fifties or sixties who received an inactivated influenza vaccine.

This clonotype was recorded at least ten times. The V and J genes are TRBV5-6 and TRBJ1-4; D unclear. The V and J ends lost 3 bases and 7 bases respectively, with 16 bases between them. The CDR3 runs 15 residues. Germline assignment: CDR1 SGHDT and CDR2 YYEEEE. CDR3 protein: CASSWREVGGEKLFF. The CDR3 region has the DNA TGTGCCAGCAGCTGGCGGGAGGTCGGCGGTGAAAAACTGTTTTTT.

This clonotype came up many times. The V call is TRBV27, the J call TRBJ2-4; D is undetermined. In germline, CDR1 is MNHEY, CDR2 SMNVEV (reference sequence). V was cut by 0 bases and J by 1 base, with 4 bases left in between. The CDR3 runs 14 residues. The DNA for the CDR3 is TGTGCCAGCAGTTTATCAGGGGCCAAAAACATTCAGTACTTC. This codes for CASSLSGAKNIQYF.

This clonotype appeared a few times. The chain carries TRBV20-1 and TRBJ2-3; tentatively, D is TRBD2 (5 bases). Trimming cost V 6 bases and J 2 bases, with 12 bases left between them. Per germline, CDR1 DFQATT and CDR2 SNEGSKA (reference sequence). The CDR3 loop spans 13 amino acids. The CDR3 nucleotides are TGCAGTGCCCGACGGGATCCCACAGATACGCAGTATTTT. Its protein is CSARRDPTDTQYF.

This clonotype was seen a handful of times. This chain links TRBV12-3 or TRBV12-4 with TRBJ2-5; weak D call: TRBD2 (5 bases). The CDR3 has 12 amino acids. V was trimmed by 2 bases and J by 6 bases, leaving 7 bases between them. The CDR3 protein is CASSLIGKTQYF. Here the CDR3 DNA reads TGTGCCAGCAGTTTAATCGGGAAGACCCAGTACTTC.

This clonotype was recorded a few times. The rearrangement links TRBV7-2 to TRBJ2-4, with 14 bases matching TRBD2. The CDR3 is 17 residues long. Per germline, CDR1 SGHTA and CDR2 FQGNSA. With 5 bases clipped from V and 8 bases from J, the junction kept 11 bases outside the gene matches. DNA of the CDR3: TGTGCCAGCAGCGCCAGACTAGCGGGAGGGCGTGGATACATTCAGTACTTC. Protein product: CASSARLAGGRGYIQYF. Filled out from reference TRBV7-2 and TRBJ2-4, the complete variable domain reads GAGVSQSPSNKVTEKGKDVELRCDPISGHTALYWYRQSLGQGLEFLIYFQGNSAPDKSGLPSDRFSAERTGGSVSTLTIQRTQQEDSAVYLCASSARLAGGRGYIQYFGAGTRLSVL.

This clonotype was observed many times. The genes are TRBV20-1 and TRBJ1-6; 7 positions agree with TRBD1. This CDR3 region has 18 residues. V lost 0 bases, J lost 10 bases, and 18 bases stayed unmatched. Germline CDR1 is DFQATT and CDR2 is SNEGSKA (reference sequence). CDR3 in DNA: TGCAGTGCTAGAGATCTTAGGGGGCCAGCAACCCGGGGGTCACCCCTCCACTTT. This gives the protein CSARDLRGPATRGSPLHF.

The V and J genes are TRBV3-1 and TRBJ2-1; 9 bases fit TRBD2. Germline CDR1 and CDR2: LGHDT and YNNKEL (reference sequence). CDR3 length: 18 residues. V shed 11 bases, J shed 5 bases, and the junction held 22 bases outside the gene matches. The CDR3 reads CALCSTYPGTSPNNEQFF. The CDR3 DNA reads TGTGCCCTCTGTTCGACCTACCCCGGGACTAGCCCCAACAATGAGCAGTTCTTC.

This clonotype was seen many times. Relative to the germline gene, one junction end is altered; a read error may explain this. This rearrangement joins TRBV11-2 to TRBJ2-7; D is possibly TRBD2 (7 bases). The CDR3 consists of 14 residues. The germline CDR1 and CDR2 sequences are SGHAT and FQNNGV. The CDR3 sequence: CASSLDGGPYEQYF. DNA for the CDR3: TGTGCCAGCAGTTTAGACGGGGGGCCCTACGAGCAGTACTTC.

The chain recombines TRBV12-3 or TRBV12-4 with TRBJ2-5; no reliable D call. The CDR3 sequence is 14 residues long. V was clipped by 1 base and J by 0 bases, with 6 bases between them. The CDR3 DNA is TGTGCCAGCAGTTTAGGCAGGTACCAAGAGACCCAGTACTTC. The encoded protein is CASSLGRYQETQYF.

This clonotype was seen many times. CDR3 residues: CASSLNRKIDGYTF. DNA of the CDR3: TGTGCCAGCAGTTTAAACAGGAAAATAGATGGCTACACCTTC. J is TRBJ1-2 and V is TRBV28; maybe TRBD1 (5 bases). V lost 2 bases and J lost 6, with 13 bases in between. The CDR3 runs to 14 residues. Germline assignment: CDR1 MDHEN and CDR2 SYDVKM.

V gene TRBV20-1 combines with J gene TRBJ1-5; 7 positions agree with TRBD1. Germline V CDR1 and CDR2: DFQATT, SNEGSKA (reference sequence). This CDR3 spans 14 amino acids. Germline trimming cut 5 bases from V and 4 bases from J; bases unmatched to any gene: 8. The CDR3 region has the DNA TGCAGTGCTCCTAGACAGGGAGGTAATCAGCCCCAGCATTTT. Translated: CSAPRQGGNQPQHF.

This clonotype was detected many times. The DNA for the CDR3 is TGTGCCAGCAGTTTATATGGTGAGAGTCAGCCCCAGCATTTT. It translates to CASSLYGESQPQHF. The chain has TRBV12-3 or TRBV12-4 and TRBJ1-5; no firm D call. The CDR3 covers 14 residues. The V end lost 2 bases, the J end lost 6 bases, and 11 bases lay between the germline ends.

This clonotype came up many times. The chain employs TRBV5-1 and TRBJ2-1; 7 positions match TRBD1. The CDR3 has 15 residues. With 4 bases clipped from V and 1 base from J, the junction kept 5 bases outside the gene matches. CDR1 is SGHRS, CDR2 YFSETQ, per germline. In DNA form, the CDR3 reads TGCGCCAGCAGCCTTGGACAGGTTTCCTACAATGAGCAGTTCTTC. Translated: CASSLGQVSYNEQFF.

This clonotype came up a few times. CDR3 residues: CASSLRRERYEQYF. CDR3 bases: TGTGCCAGCAGTTTAAGGCGGGAGAGGTACGAGCAGTACTTC. This chain uses TRBV28 with TRBJ2-7; the match to TRBD2 covers 7 bases. CDR3 length: 14 residues. The V segment lost 2 bases and the J segment 4 bases; nucleotides outside the gene matches: 5. Germline loops: CDR1 MDHEN, CDR2 SYDVKM. The whole variable domain, filled in from reference TRBV28 and TRBJ2-7, reads DVKVTQSSRYLVKRTGEKVFLECVQDMDHENMFWYRQDPGLGLRLIYFSYDVKMKEKGDIPEGYSVSREKKERFSLILESASTNQTSMYLCASSLRRERYEQYFGPGTRLTVT.

The rearrangement uses TRBV10-3 and TRBJ2-1; TRBD1 aligns across 9 bases. Germline trimming cut 5 bases from V and 3 bases from J; bases unmatched to any gene: 5. CDR1 and CDR2 from the germline V gene are ENHRY and SYGVKD. The CDR3 extends over 15 amino acids. CDR3 amino acids: CAISKDRGSYNEQFF. The CDR3 DNA is TGTGCCATCAGTAAAGACAGGGGGAGCTACAATGAGCAGTTCTTC.

V and J are TRBV5-6 and TRBJ1-6; D call uncertain. V dropped 2 bases and J dropped 7 bases, with 10 bases sitting between them. From germline, CDR1 is SGHDT and CDR2 YYEEEE. This CDR3 comprises 14 residues. CDR3 region: CASSFRRTNSPLHF. The CDR3 nucleotides read TGTGCCAGCAGCTTTAGAAGAACCAATTCACCCCTCCACTTT.

V and J are TRBV20-1 and TRBJ2-1; 8 bases are a match to TRBD1. After removal of 4 bases from V and 8 bases from J, the junction contained 10 bases not matched to a gene. Germline CDR1 and CDR2: DFQATT and SNEGSKA (reference sequence). The CDR3 covers 14 residues. CDR3 sequence (DNA): TGCAGTGCTACACAGGGGGGCGAAAGGGATGAGCAGTTCTTC. Protein product: CSATQGGERDEQFF.